This TCR beta chain was obtained from a study of shared clonotypes between healthy human individuals. On this clone itself: Its antigen remains unidentified.

Trimming pared 6 bases from V and 4 bases from J, leaving 10 bases between. The CDR3 has 13 amino acids. Germline V gene data show CDR1 as MDHEN and CDR2 as SYDVKM. Study-level results: The study generally estimated greater richness for naive than memory subsets. With few donors, the genetic and exposure-history diversity represented was limited.

Only in-frame clones appear in the TCRdb table, and some are missing; sequencing was by immunoSEQ multiplex PCR. Among about 2.3 million clones listed, 93% were seen once. Adult donors, all healthy and HIV-negative, had no recent acute infections or vaccinations. Sequencing input: naive CD4+ T cells from PBMCs. Subset denoted: CD45RA+ positively selected. The rearrangement joins TRBV28 to TRBJ1-3, with D tentatively TRBD1 (6 bases). This receptor was taken from a man between 18 and 29 years old in good health. Some clones in this sample may be carry-over from other donors' samples. For the CDR3, the DNA is TGTGCCAGCAGCCCAGGGGTCGGAAACACCATATATTTT. This sequence encodes CASSPGVGNTIYF.